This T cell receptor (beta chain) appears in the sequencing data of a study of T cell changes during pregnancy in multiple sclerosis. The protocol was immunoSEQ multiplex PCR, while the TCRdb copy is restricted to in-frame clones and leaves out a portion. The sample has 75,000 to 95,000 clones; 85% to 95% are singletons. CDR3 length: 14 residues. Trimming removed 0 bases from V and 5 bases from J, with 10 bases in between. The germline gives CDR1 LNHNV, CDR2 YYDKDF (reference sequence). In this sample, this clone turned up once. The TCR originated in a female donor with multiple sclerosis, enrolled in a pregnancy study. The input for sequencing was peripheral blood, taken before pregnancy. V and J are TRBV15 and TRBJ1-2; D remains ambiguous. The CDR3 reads CATSRERSAYGYTF. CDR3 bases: TGTGCCACCAGCAGAGAGAGGTCTGCTTATGGCTACACCTTC.